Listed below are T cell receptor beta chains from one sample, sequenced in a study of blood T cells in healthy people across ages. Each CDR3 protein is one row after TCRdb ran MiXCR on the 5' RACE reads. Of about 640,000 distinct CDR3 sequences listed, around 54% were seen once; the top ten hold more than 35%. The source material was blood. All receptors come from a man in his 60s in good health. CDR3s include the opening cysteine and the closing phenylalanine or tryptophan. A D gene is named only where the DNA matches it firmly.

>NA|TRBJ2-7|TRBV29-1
CSVRATVDSEQYF
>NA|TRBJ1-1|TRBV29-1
CSVEDRLAGDTEAFF
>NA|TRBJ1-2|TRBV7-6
CASSHSGGRDGYTF
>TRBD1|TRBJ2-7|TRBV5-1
CASSATGSSSYEQYF
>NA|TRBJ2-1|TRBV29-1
CSVDAVSYNEQFF
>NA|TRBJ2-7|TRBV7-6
CASSLESSSFHEQYF
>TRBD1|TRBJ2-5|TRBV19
CASSQRPGQGDRTQYF
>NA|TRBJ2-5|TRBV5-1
CASSYGTLQETQYF
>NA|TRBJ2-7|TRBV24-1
CATSDLNASYEQYF
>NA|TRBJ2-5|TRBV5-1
CASSSGRGQETQYF
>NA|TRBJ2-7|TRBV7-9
CASSHGLSYEQYF
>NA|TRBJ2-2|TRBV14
CASSRNWITGELFF